These 3 T cell receptor beta chains originate from one sample sequenced in a study of blood T cells in healthy people across ages. Together with a sample-barcoded 5' primer, a J-beta primer mix was included in a second PCR lasting about 7 to 12 cycles. TCRdb analysed the 5' RACE reads with MiXCR anew, one entry per CDR3 protein. The data show approximately 2,000,000 distinct CDR3 sequences, about 39% seen once. The sequencing sample was made of blood. These receptors originate from a human donor in good health.

The rearrangement uses TRBV5-6 and TRBJ2-3; 7 bases fit TRBD1. The V gene's germline CDR1 is SGHDT and CDR2 YYEEEE. This CDR3 is 14 amino acids long. Trimming took 4 bases from V and 6 from J; bases not matched to a gene: 8. CDR3 amino acids: CASSPGQPQDTQYF. DNA for the CDR3: TGTGCCAGCAGCCCGGGACAGCCCCAGGATACGCAGTATTTT. Complete variable domain (other parts from reference TRBV5-6 and TRBJ2-3): DAGVTQSPTHLIKTRGQQVTLRCSPKSGHDTVSWYQQALGQGPQFIFQYYEEEERQRGNFPDRFSGHQFPNYSSELNVNALLLGDSALYLCASSPGQPQDTQYFGPGTRLTVL.

This chain uses TRBV20-1 with TRBJ2-3; D remains ambiguous. CDR1 and CDR2 from the germline V gene are DFQATT and SNEGSKA (reference sequence). This CDR3 has 15 amino acids. V was shortened by 0 bases and J by 0 bases, with 10 bases between the two germline ends. The DNA for the CDR3 is TGCAGTGCTAGAGATCGCCAGATTAGCACAGATACGCAGTATTTT. Its protein is CSARDRQISTDTQYF.

This clonotype came up a few times. The rearrangement uses TRBV20-1 and TRBJ2-7; D is ambiguous. Trimming removed 1 base at V and 6 bases at J, with 13 bases between. The CDR3 has 13 amino acids. Germline CDR1 is DFQATT and CDR2 is SNEGSKA (reference sequence). This CDR3 is CSARVPGSSEQYF. In nucleotides, the CDR3 is TGCAGTGCTAGAGTCCCGGGTTCGTCCGAGCAGTACTTC.